The T cell receptor (beta chain) described here comes from a study of Tregs in tolerant kidney transplant recipients. This CDR3 contains 15 residues. The V and J ends lost 7 bases and 6 bases respectively, with 21 bases between them. The germline V gene encodes CDR1 SGHVS and CDR2 FQNEAQ. This clone has a single count. Its antigen is undetermined. Whole-study findings and limits: Findings come from small patient numbers and require larger validation. Changing PCR primers prevented nucleotide comparison between some patients' samples. Tregs expanded with activated donor B cells seemed most donor-specific.

The nonmyeloablative bone marrow transplants came from related graft donors, with transient mixed chimerism. CD4+CD25+CD127- Tregs, CD4+CD25- non-Tregs, CD4 and CD8 cells were sorted. The assay was immunoSEQ multiplex PCR, and TCRdb's table has in-frame clones only and misses some. The sample consists of tens of thousands of clones, roughly 93% of them appearing once. The clonotype originates from a human patient who received a combined kidney and bone marrow transplant. Part of the T cells may come from the graft donor. This sequence joins TRBV7-8 and TRBJ1-1; unclear D gene. The starting material was CD4+ T cells from blood (PBMCs), obtained 12 months after the transplant. The DNA for the CDR3 is TGTGCCAGCATCCCTCTGAGGCGGAGTTTCGCTGAAGCTTTCTTT. It translates to CASIPLRRSFAEAFF. The full variable domain, rest sourced from reference TRBV7-8 and TRBJ1-1, is GAGVSQSPRYKVAKRGQDVALRCDPISGHVSLFWYQQALGQGPEFLTYFQNEAQLDKSGLPSDRFFAERPEGSVSTLKIQRTQQEDSAVYLCASIPLRRSFAEAFFGQGTRLTVV.